The 25 T cell receptor beta chains below come from one sample, sequenced in a study of shared clonotypes between healthy human individuals. The naive CD8 fraction comprised CD45RO-negative cells positively selected for CCR7 and excluded terminally differentiated effector memory CD45RA+ cells. Assay: immunoSEQ multiplex PCR; the TCRdb copy retains only in-frame clones and omits some. The sample includes hundreds of thousands of clones, about 95% of them seen just once. The sequenced sample was naive CD8+ T cells sorted from blood. The origin of the receptors is a woman under 40 in good health.

The CDR3 region has the DNA TGTGCCAGCAGTGCGGGACGAAGGAAAGGAAACACCATATATTTT. The encoded protein is CASSAGRRKGNTIYF. The chain carries TRBV21-1 and TRBJ1-3. TRBV21-1 is shown as a pseudogene. CDR3 size: 15 residues.

As regards this clone: This sample also contains other DNA sequences that code for the same CDR3. The chain couples TRBV27 to TRBJ2-7, with D maybe TRBD1 (6 bases). The germline V and J ends were trimmed by 2 bases and 3 bases, with 14 bases remaining between them. The CDR3 loop spans 15 amino acids. Germline V CDR1 and CDR2: MNHEY, SMNVEV (reference sequence). The CDR3 loop is CASSLIGQRGYEQYF. The CDR3 nucleotides read TGTGCCAGCAGTTTAATCGGACAGAGGGGCTACGAGCAGTACTTC.

J is TRBJ1-4 and V is TRBV27, with TRBD1 as a possible D gene (5 bases). Looked up from germline, CDR1 is MNHEY and CDR2 is SMNVEV (reference sequence). Trimming stripped 3 bases from V and 2 bases from J, with 10 bases between. CDR3 size: 15 residues. DNA for the CDR3: TGTGCCAGCAGTTTTCTGGGGGAGACTAATGAAAAACTGTTTTTT. Its translation: CASSFLGETNEKLFF.

The gene calls are TRBV11-2 and TRBJ1-1; D gene unclear. CDR1 and CDR2 (germline): SGHAT, FQNNGV. Trimming cost V 5 bases and J 6 bases, with 16 bases left between them. This CDR3 region has 14 residues. The DNA of the CDR3 is TGTGCCAGCAGCCCCTCATCCGGGCGCGCTGAAGCTTTCTTT. This gives the protein CASSPSSGRAEAFF.

This sequence joins TRBV28 and TRBJ2-2, with 7 bases lining up with TRBD1. Germline trimming cut 7 bases from V and 3 bases from J; bases unmatched to any gene: 5. The length of the CDR3 is 14 residues. CDR1 is MDHEN and CDR2 is SYDVKM in the germline V gene. The CDR3 DNA is TGTGCCAGCATTGGGACAGACTACACCGGGGAGCTGTTTTTT. This encodes CASIGTDYTGELFF.

Note on this clone: Other DNA sequences in this sample translate to the same CDR3. The V gene is TRBV28, the J gene TRBJ2-7; D unclear. From germline, CDR1 is MDHEN and CDR2 SYDVKM. The CDR3 has 11 residues. Trimming pared 5 bases from V and 3 bases from J, leaving 5 bases between. The CDR3, as DNA: TGTGCCAGCAGTCACAGCTACGAGCAGTACTTC. Its protein product is CASSHSYEQYF.

V and J are TRBV9 and TRBJ2-5, with 7 bases that match TRBD1. Trimming took 0 bases from V and 5 from J; bases not matched to a gene: 7. The germline V gene has CDR1 SGDLS and CDR2 YYNGEE. The CDR3 runs to 15 residues. CDR3 region: CASSVGQGRVETQYF. The CDR3 DNA reads TGTGCCAGCAGCGTAGGACAGGGTCGAGTGGAGACCCAGTACTTC.

The chain couples TRBV7-2 to TRBJ2-7; 10 bases agree with TRBD2. J was trimmed by 2 bases and V by 1 base; bases with no gene match: 5. Germline V gene lookup returns CDR1 SGHTA and CDR2 FQGNSA. The CDR3 length is 16 residues. The CDR3 DNA reads as TGTGCCAGCAGCTTAGGGGAGCTAGCGGGAGCCTACGAGCAGTACTTC. It translates to CASSLGELAGAYEQYF. The variable domain in full, completed from reference TRBV7-2 and TRBJ2-7, reads GAGVSQSPSNKVTEKGKDVELRCDPISGHTALYWYRQSLGQGLEFLIYFQGNSAPDKSGLPSDRFSAERTGGSVSTLTIQRTQQEDSAVYLCASSLGELAGAYEQYFGPGTRLTVT.

This rearrangement joins TRBV28 to TRBJ1-5, with D tentatively TRBD1 (5 bases). V was cut by 5 bases and J by 7 bases, with 24 bases left in between. The CDR3 is 17 residues long. Germline-derived CDR1 and CDR2 are MDHEN and SYDVKM. Written as DNA, the CDR3 is TGTGCCAGCAGTACCACTGGGCTTCCCCCGAGGGGACAGCCCCAGCATTTT. Protein product: CASSTTGLPPRGQPQHF.

The genes are TRBV5-1 and TRBJ2-5; D is perhaps TRBD1 (7 bases). V lost 4 bases and J 5 bases, leaving 24 bases between the germline ends. CDR3 length equals 17 residues. Germline CDR1 SGHRS, CDR2 YFSETQ. CDR3 residues: CASSLLSGGLGGETQYF. The DNA of the CDR3 is TGCGCCAGCAGCCTCCTGAGCGGAGGGCTAGGGGGCGAGACCCAGTACTTC.

This chain links TRBV5-1 with TRBJ1-1; 7 bases fit TRBD1. The CDR3 has 13 residues. Germline values: CDR1 SGHRS, CDR2 YFSETQ. After removal of 5 bases from V and 4 bases from J, the junction contained 5 bases not matched to a gene. CDR3 nucleotides: TGCGCCAGCAGATTACAGGGGAGCACTGAAGCTTTCTTT. Encoded protein: CASRLQGSTEAFF.

A remark on this clone: This sample also contains other DNA sequences that code for the same CDR3. The chain recombines TRBV27 with TRBJ1-2; 9 bases are shared with TRBD1. This CDR3 comprises 13 residues. Per the germline V gene, CDR1 is MNHEY and CDR2 is SMNVEV (reference sequence). After removal of 10 bases from V and 5 bases from J, the junction contained 8 bases not matched to a gene. CDR3 in DNA: TGTGCCACTACCCCCGGGACAGGGTATGGCTACACCTTC. The encoded protein is CATTPGTGYGYTF.

The chain is built from TRBV11-2 and TRBJ2-6; D gene uncertain. CDR1 and CDR2 from the germline V gene are SGHAT and FQNNGV. Trimming pared 1 base from V and 3 bases from J, leaving 10 bases between. The CDR3 totals 16 residues. The CDR3 region has the DNA TGTGCCAGCAGCTTAGGAAGGGTTGGTGGGGCCAACGTCCTGACTTTC. It yields the protein CASSLGRVGGANVLTF.

The gene calls are TRBV29-1 and TRBJ2-1; D may be TRBD2 (5 bases). The CDR3 spans 16 residues. V lost 1 base and J 6 bases, leaving 19 bases between the germline ends. Germline lookup yields CDR1 SQVTM and CDR2 ANQGSEA. CDR3 nucleotide sequence: TGCAGCGTTGAAGGGTCGGAGGAACCAATGCTCAATGAGCAGTTCTTC. Translated, it gives CSVEGSEEPMLNEQFF.

The J gene is TRBJ1-1, the V gene TRBV27; no definite D call. The germline gives CDR1 MNHEY, CDR2 SMNVEV (reference sequence). CDR3 length: 14 amino acids. Trimming removed 2 bases at V and 1 base at J, with 8 bases between. The CDR3 here is CASSLVGKNTEAFF. CDR3 in DNA: TGTGCCAGCAGTTTAGTGGGAAAGAACACTGAAGCTTTCTTT.

The genes are TRBV28 and TRBJ2-2; D is tentatively TRBD1 or TRBD2 (6 bases each). The germline gives CDR1 MDHEN, CDR2 SYDVKM. Between the trimmed V and J ends, which lost 5 bases and 0 bases, there was a span of 22 bases. This CDR3 is built from 19 residues. Written as DNA, the CDR3 is TGTGCCAGCAGTCTCCCGGGGGCCGTTAACCCAACGAACACCGGGGAGCTGTTTTTT. This gives the protein CASSLPGAVNPTNTGELFF.

The chain couples TRBV5-6 to TRBJ2-1, with a possible D match to TRBD2 (5 bases). The CDR3 loop spans 14 amino acids. V lost 3 bases and J 0 bases, leaving 7 bases between the germline ends. Germline loops: CDR1 SGHDT, CDR2 YYEEEE. The CDR3: CASSYGDSYNEQFF. In DNA, the CDR3 is TGTGCCAGCAGCTACGGGGACTCCTACAATGAGCAGTTCTTC.

The gene calls are TRBV5-4 and TRBJ1-2, with D hard to call. Between the trimmed V and J ends, which lost 1 base and 6 bases, there was a span of 10 bases. Germline CDR1 reads SGHNT; CDR2 reads YYREEE (reference sequence). The length of the CDR3 is 13 residues. CDR3 in DNA: TGTGCCAGCAGCTTGTCACAGACCCATGGCTACACCTTC. Protein: CASSLSQTHGYTF.

This sequence joins TRBV27 and TRBJ1-1, with TRBD1 as a possible D gene (5 bases). Germline CDR1 MNHEY, CDR2 SMNVEV (reference sequence). This CDR3 spans 15 amino acids. V was pared by 3 bases and J by 4 bases, with 15 bases between. The CDR3, as DNA: TGTGCCAGCAGTTTCAGCGGCGGGGGAGGCACTGAAGCTTTCTTT. It specifies CASSFSGGGGTEAFF.

With respect to this clone: The same CDR3 also results from other DNA sequences found in this sample. V and J are TRBV16 and TRBJ1-1; D is unresolved. Germline loops: CDR1 KGHSY, CDR2 FQNENV. The CDR3 totals 13 residues. The germline V and J ends were trimmed by 0 bases and 3 bases, with 5 bases remaining between them. The CDR3: CASSQSGDTEAFF. The CDR3 DNA follows: TGTGCCAGCAGCCAATCCGGGGACACTGAAGCTTTCTTT.

This chain connects TRBV11-2 to TRBJ2-6; D unresolved. The V gene's germline CDR1 is SGHAT and CDR2 FQNNGV. The V end lost 1 base, the J end lost 1 base, and 5 bases lay between the germline ends. The CDR3 totals 15 residues. CDR3 region: CASSLGDSGANVLTF. CDR3 DNA: TGTGCCAGCAGCTTAGGGGATTCTGGGGCCAACGTCCTGACTTTC.

This chain links TRBV5-4 with TRBJ2-7; tentative D call: TRBD2 (6 bases). The germline V gene encodes CDR1 SGHNT and CDR2 YYREEE (reference sequence). V lost 3 bases, J lost 0 bases, and 10 bases lay in between. This CDR3 has 14 residues. Here the CDR3 DNA reads TGTGCCAGCAGCTCGCCGGGAGCCTCCTACGAGCAGTACTTC. Protein: CASSSPGASYEQYF.

Comments on this clone: Other DNA sequences of this sample code for an identical CDR3. CDR3 sequence: CASSLGLAGPYEQYF. The CDR3 DNA reads as TGCGCCAGCAGCTTGGGGCTAGCGGGGCCCTACGAGCAGTACTTC. The chain employs TRBV5-1 and TRBJ2-7; 9 positions agree with TRBD2. This CDR3 spans 15 amino acids. V dropped 0 bases and J dropped 2; count of bases not matched to a gene: 3. Germline assignment: CDR1 SGHRS and CDR2 YFSETQ.

A single count supports this clone. CDR3 residues: CARSSRSGNYLGTDTQYF. The CDR3 DNA follows: TGTGCCAGAAGCTCACGGAGCGGGAACTATCTGGGCACAGATACGCAGTATTTT. V is TRBV5-3 and J is TRBJ2-3, with 7 nucleotides matching TRBD2. TRBV5-3 is an ORF, with its function uncertain. This CDR3 is built from 18 residues. V was pared by 3 bases and J by 1 base, with 14 bases of the junction left unmatched.

A note on this clone: At the DNA level, this CDR3 is encoded by other sequences in the same sample as well. The gene calls are TRBV5-1 and TRBJ2-1; 9 nucleotides agree with TRBD2. This CDR3 has 14 amino acids. The J segment lost 5 bases and the V segment lost 0 bases, leaving 0 bases of the junction unmatched. The germline gives CDR1 SGHRS, CDR2 YFSETQ. DNA for the CDR3: TGCGCCAGCAGCTTGGGACTAGCGGACAATGAGCAGTTCTTC. As protein: CASSLGLADNEQFF.